The 13 T cell receptor beta chains below come from one sample, sequenced in a study of tumor and adjacent non-tumor tissue in lung cancer. TCRbeta libraries were built with three rounds of nested PCR, modified from ARM-PCR. Each CDR3 protein gets one entry after TCRdb re-called the multiplex PCR reads with MiXCR. The table has tens of thousands of distinct CDR3 sequences, approximately 78% seen once. This sample's RNA came from whole unsorted tissue. This non-tumor lung sample came from over 3 cm beyond the tumor edge. Sequencing was done on a sample of distant non-tumor lung tissue. Source of these receptors: a man aged 55 to 70 with non-small cell lung cancer.

On this clonotype: One end of the junction is discordant with germline, which a read error may explain. This chain links TRBV11-2 with TRBJ1-6, with D perhaps TRBD1 (6 bases). The CDR3 contains 15 residues. Germline values: CDR1 SGHAT, CDR2 FQNNGV. This CDR3 reads CASSLETGGFSPLQF. The CDR3 coding sequence is TGTGCTAGCAGCTTAGAAACGGGGGGCTTTTCACCCCTCCAATTT.

This clonotype has a count of ten or more. The chain recombines TRBV11-2 with TRBJ2-2, with 9 bases aligning to TRBD1. The V gene's germline CDR1 is SGHAT and CDR2 FQNNGV. This CDR3 region has 14 residues. The V gene end was trimmed by 6 bases and the J gene end by 7 bases; junction bases not matched to a gene: 6. This CDR3 is CASSLQGAGGELFF. CDR3 nucleotides: TGTGCCAGCAGTTTACAGGGGGCGGGCGGGGAGCTGTTTTTT. The variable domain in full, with the rest retrieved from reference TRBV11-2 and TRBJ2-2, is EAGVAQSPRYKIIEKRQSVAFWCNPISGHATLYWYQQILGQGPKLLIQFQNNGVVDDSQLPKDRFSAERLKGVDSTLKIQPAKLEDSAVYLCASSLQGAGGELFFGEGSRLTVL.

Of note for this clonotype: The junction and the germline gene differ at one end; a read error may be behind it. The genes are TRBV13 and TRBJ1-3; D possibly corresponds to TRBD1 (6 bases). Germline assignment: CDR1 PRHDT and CDR2 FYEKMQ (reference sequence). CDR3 length equals 16 residues. CDR3 coding DNA: TGTGCCAACAGCTTAGGCCCAGCAGGGGCTGGGAACACCATATATTTT. As protein: CANSLGPAGAGNTIYF.

As concerns this clonotype: With a much larger clone just one base away, this may be a read error. The genes are TRBV6-1 and TRBJ1-1; tentative D call: TRBD1 (6 bases). Trimming shortened V by 7 bases and J by 1 base, and 28 bases separated the two germline ends. This CDR3 has 19 amino acids. CDR1 and CDR2 (germline): MNHNS, SASEGT. CDR3 sequence: CASNAQGKGNRRRNTEAFF. The CDR3, as DNA: TGTGCCAGCAATGCCCAGGGGAAGGGAAACCGGAGAAGGAACACTGAAGCTTTCTTT.

The table lists this clonotype with many counts. This sequence joins TRBV5-6 and TRBJ2-5; 11 positions match TRBD2. The CDR3 spans 15 residues. V shed 1 base and J 4 bases; nucleotides not matched to a gene: 3. The germline V gene encodes CDR1 SGHDT and CDR2 YYEEEE. The CDR3 nucleotides are TGTGCCAGCAGCTTGTTAGCGGGAGGGGGAGAGACCCAGTACTTC. Residues: CASSLLAGGGETQYF.

Comments on this clonotype: One junction end does not reproduce the germline sequence, and a read error may be involved. This chain connects TRBV28 to TRBJ2-3; 13 bases fit TRBD2. Germline-derived CDR1 and CDR2 are MDHEN and SYDVKM. This CDR3 region has 18 residues. The CDR3 is CTSSGKDRLAGGRDMQYF. The CDR3 DNA follows: TGTACAAGCAGTGGAAAAGACCGACTAGCGGGAGGCAGAGATATGCAGTATTTT.

This clonotype was seen a single time. This may be a read error: a much more frequent sequence differs by one nucleotide. The V call is TRBV10-1, the J call TRBJ2-5; D ambiguous. The CDR3 spans 8 residues. Deletions cut 11 bases from V and 7 bases from J, with 5 bases between. Germline V gives CDR1 WNHNN, CDR2 SYGVQD (reference sequence). The CDR3: CAYGTQYF. CDR3 sequence (DNA): TGCGCCTACGGGACCCAGTACTTC.

For this clonotype: A read error may produce the germline difference seen at one junction end. J is TRBJ2-2 and V is TRBV24-1, with 8 bases aligning to TRBD1. The length of the CDR3 is 15 residues. Germline V lookup: CDR1 KGHDR, CDR2 SFDVKD. The CDR3 coding sequence is TGTGCCACCAGGGGGGACAGGCGGGACACCAGGGAGCTGTTTTTT. Encoded protein: CATRGDRRDTRELFF.

The chain combines TRBV20-1 with TRBJ1-5; weak D call: TRBD1 (5 bases). V lost 8 bases to trimming and J lost 0 bases, with 11 bases between them. Germline lookup yields CDR1 DFQATT and CDR2 SNEGSKA (reference sequence). This CDR3 comprises 13 residues. Here the CDR3 DNA reads TGCAGTACCACCCAGGGTAGCAATCAGCCCCAGCATTTT. The encoded protein is CSTTQGSNQPQHF.

As for this clonotype: The junction does not match germline at one end; this may be a read error. The V gene is TRBV29-1, the J gene TRBJ1-4; D might be TRBD1 (6 bases). Germline V lookup: CDR1 SQVTM, CDR2 ANQGSEA. The CDR3 contains 15 residues. CDR3 sequence reads: CSVQPSRGRGEELLF. The CDR3 DNA is TGCAGCGTTCAACCCTCCAGGGGAAGGGGGGAAGAACTGTTATTT.

As regards this clonotype: One end of the junction is discordant with germline, which a read error may explain. V is TRBV6-2 or TRBV6-3 and J is TRBJ2-1; TRBD2 matches at 9 bases. The CDR3 is 16 residues long. Germline CDR1 and CDR2: MNHEY and SVGEGT. CDR3 DNA sequence: TGTGCCAGCAATCGGCCCAGGCTAGCGGGGTGCTATGAGCAGCTCTTC. Amino acid sequence: CASNRPRLAGCYEQLF.

The sample holds a few counts of this clonotype. This may be a read error, as it is one base from a much larger clone. J is TRBJ2-5 and V is TRBV20-1; D perhaps matches TRBD1 (6 bases). Germline V gene lookup returns CDR1 DFQATT and CDR2 SNEGSKA (reference sequence). V lost 5 bases to trimming and J lost 4 bases, with 11 bases between them. This CDR3 region has 12 residues. CDR3 nucleotides: TGCAGTGCTTCCTGGACAGTAGAGACCCAGTACTTC. Amino acid sequence: CSASWTVETQYF.

This clonotype was counted many times. The chain employs TRBV4-2 and TRBJ2-7, with 7 bases fitting TRBD2. V shed 0 bases and J 0 bases; nucleotides not matched to a gene: 5. This CDR3 contains 16 residues. CDR1 is LGHNA and CDR2 is YNFKEQ in the germline V gene. The CDR3 sequence: CASSQENPGGSYEQYF. The CDR3 nucleotides are TGTGCCAGCAGCCAAGAAAACCCGGGGGGCTCCTACGAGCAGTACTTC.